This T cell receptor beta chain was recovered during a study of CD8+ T cells in alopecia areata. Specified treatment: oral pan-JAK inhibitor, 5-10 mg twice daily. In alopecia areata patients, both lesional scalp punch biopsies and peripheral blood were collected. Trimming took off 2 bases at V and 6 bases at J, with 11 bases between the two ends. Germline-derived CDR1 and CDR2 are WSHSY and SAAADI. The CDR3 has 13 residues. Sequencing used cDNA as its template, made by extracting RNA and reverse transcribing it. Measured with immunoSEQ multiplex PCR; TCRdb has only the in-frame clones, and not every one. The sample records some 180,000 clones, approximately 53% being singletons.

The chain carries TRBV10-2 and TRBJ2-7, with unresolved D. The receptor comes from a human donor with alopecia areata. Sequences were derived from CD8+ T cells sorted from blood, sampled at week 24, from a patient treated with tofacitinib. The DNA of the CDR3 is TGCGCCAGCAGTGAGGCAGGTCAACCCGAGCAGTACTTC. Translation gives CASSEAGQPEQYF.